Listed below are T cell receptor beta chains from one sample, sequenced in a study of T-cell reconstitution after alpha-beta-depleted transplantation in children. MiXCR was run by TCRdb on the PCR reads, yielding one entry per CDR3 protein. The sample consists of 70,000 to 95,000 distinct CDR3 sequences, approximately 18% of them appearing once. Specimen: PBMCs, mostly from graft donor cells, collected 360 days after TCRalphabeta/CD19-depleted stem cell transplant. These receptors were collected from a male patient between 2 and 10 years old who had a stem cell transplant for acute lymphoblastic leukemia, so the T cells may come from the graft donor. The CDR3 runs from the conserved cysteine through the conserved F or W. The D gene is left open where the match is weak. Size tells how often a clone was seen (once, few, many) or the class of an expanded clone, and some rows leave it out.

j_gene,abundance,v_gene,d_gene,CDR3nt,CDR3aa
TRBJ1-2,-,TRBV20-1,TRBD1,TGCAGTGCCGCAGGGGGCTGGGGCTACACCTTC,CSAAGGWGYTF
TRBJ1-3,-,TRBV7-2,TRBD1,TGTGCCAGCAGCTTAGCCTACAGGGGGATGGGTGGAAACACCATATATTTT,CASSLAYRGMGGNTIYF
TRBJ2-2,-,TRBV5-1,-,TGCGCCAGCAGCTGGGCGGGGGAGCTGTTTTTT,CASSWAGELFF
TRBJ1-6,many,TRBV6-6,-,TGTGCCAGCAAGTGGACGGTGGCCTATAATTCACCCCTCCACTTT,CASKWTVAYNSPLHF
TRBJ2-1,-,TRBV10-3,-,TGTGCCATCAGTGAGAAGAATAGGGAGGTCCCCTACAATGAGCAGTTCTTC,CAISEKNREVPYNEQFF
TRBJ2-7,many,TRBV10-3,-,TGTGCCATCAGGGGGAGCTCCTACGAGCAGTACTTC,CAIRGSSYEQYF
TRBJ2-5,few,TRBV12-3/TRBV12-4,-,TGTGCCAGCAGGAGGGGCTGGCAGACCCAGTACTTC,CASRRGWQTQYF
TRBJ2-3,-,TRBV27,-,TGTGCCACCCGGGACGGGGGCACAGATACGCAGTATTTT,CATRDGGTDTQYF
TRBJ2-1,-,TRBV11-1,-,TGTGCCAGCAGCTTAAACAGAGGAGCAGGGAACAATGAGCAGTTCTTC,CASSLNRGAGNNEQFF
TRBJ2-7,many,TRBV24-1,-,TGTGCCACCAGTGAGGACCGAACCTACGAGCAGTACTTC,CATSEDRTYEQYF
TRBJ1-2,-,TRBV5-1,TRBD1,TGCGCCAGCAGCTCCCGTCCAGGGGGGGGCGGCTACACCTTC,CASSSRPGGGGYTF
TRBJ1-1,many,TRBV7-9,TRBD1,TGTGCCAGCAGCCGGTGGGGGGAGACAGGGGCGCTGGGATCTTTCTTT,CASSRWGETGALGSFF
TRBJ2-7,many,TRBV12-3/TRBV12-4,-,TGTGCCAGCAGTTTAGCGGGATCTTCCTACGAGCAGTACTTC,CASSLAGSSYEQYF
TRBJ1-2,few,TRBV21-1,-,TGTGCCAGCAGCAAAGAATTTGGCTACACCTTC,CASSKEFGYTF
TRBJ2-1,-,TRBV12-5,-,TGTGCTAGTGGTTTGGTACATCAGGGACACAATGAGCAGTTCTTC,CASGLVHQGHNEQFF
TRBJ2-2,few,TRBV29-1,TRBD2,TGCAGCGTTCAAGGGGCTAGCGGGAGGAGGGCAACCGGGGAGCTGTTTTTT,CSVQGASGRRATGELFF
TRBJ2-3,-,TRBV5-1,-,TGCGCCAGCAGCTTACTATGGAGCACAGATACGCAGTATTTT,CASSLLWSTDTQYF